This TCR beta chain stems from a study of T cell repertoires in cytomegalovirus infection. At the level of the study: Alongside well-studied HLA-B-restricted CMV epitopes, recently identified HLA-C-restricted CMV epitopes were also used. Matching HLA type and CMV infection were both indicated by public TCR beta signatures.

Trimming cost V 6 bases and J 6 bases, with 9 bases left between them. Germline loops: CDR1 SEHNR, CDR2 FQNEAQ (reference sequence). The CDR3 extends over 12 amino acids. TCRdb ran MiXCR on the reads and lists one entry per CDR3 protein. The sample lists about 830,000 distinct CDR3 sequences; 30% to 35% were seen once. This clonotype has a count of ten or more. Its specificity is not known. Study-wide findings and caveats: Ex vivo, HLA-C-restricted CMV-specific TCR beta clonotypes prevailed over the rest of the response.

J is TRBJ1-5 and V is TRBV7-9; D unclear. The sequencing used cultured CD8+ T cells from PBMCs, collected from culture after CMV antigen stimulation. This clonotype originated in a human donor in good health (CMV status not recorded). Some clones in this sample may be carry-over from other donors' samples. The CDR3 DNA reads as TGTGCCAGCAGTCCGGGGTCTCAGCCCCAGCATTTT. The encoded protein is CASSPGSQPQHF.